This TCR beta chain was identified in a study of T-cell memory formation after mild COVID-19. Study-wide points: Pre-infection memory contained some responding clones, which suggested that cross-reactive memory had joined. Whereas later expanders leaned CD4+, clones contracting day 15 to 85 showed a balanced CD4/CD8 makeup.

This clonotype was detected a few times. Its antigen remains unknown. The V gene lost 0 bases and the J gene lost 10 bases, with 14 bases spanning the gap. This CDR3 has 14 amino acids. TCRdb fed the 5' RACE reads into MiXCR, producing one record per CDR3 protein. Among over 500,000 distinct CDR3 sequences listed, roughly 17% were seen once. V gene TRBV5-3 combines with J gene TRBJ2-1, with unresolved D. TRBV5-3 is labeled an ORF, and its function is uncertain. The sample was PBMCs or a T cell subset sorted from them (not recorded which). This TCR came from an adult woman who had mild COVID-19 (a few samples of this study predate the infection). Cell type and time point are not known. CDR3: CARSLGPPWVEQFF. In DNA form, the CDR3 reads TGTGCCAGAAGCTTGGGCCCCCCATGGGTGGAGCAGTTCTTC.